These 24 T cell receptor beta chains came from one sample sequenced in a study of CD8+CD57+ T cells in acquired aplastic anemia. Genomic DNA templated the TCR beta VDJ and CDR3 profiling. TCRdb processed the reads anew with MiXCR; each CDR3 protein has one entry. The repertoire holds tens of thousands of distinct CDR3 sequences, with about 56% as singletons. Source material: sorted CD4+, CD8+, or CD8+CD57+ T cells (not recorded which) from PBMCs. These receptors came from a human donor in good health, serving as a control.

On this clonotype: A read error may account for a junction end that differs from germline. This chain uses TRBV10-3 with TRBJ1-6, with D possibly TRBD1 on 5 matching bases. Germline V lookup: CDR1 ENHRY, CDR2 SYGVKD. The CDR3 contains 14 residues. DNA for the CDR3: TGTGCCAGCAGTATCCGACAGATTAATTCACCCCTCCACTTT. It yields the protein CASSIRQINSPLHF.

This clonotype has a count of ten or more. J is TRBJ2-7 and V is TRBV12-3 or TRBV12-4; 9 bases align to TRBD2. The CDR3 runs to 14 residues. The junction had 8 bases not matched to a gene; V was cut back by 6 bases and J by 5 bases. CDR3 sequence reads: CASRLAGLVDEQYF. As DNA, the CDR3 is TGTGCCAGCAGGCTAGCGGGACTGGTGGACGAGCAGTACTTC.

This clonotype was detected only once. This chain links TRBV2 with TRBJ2-7; D is perhaps TRBD1 or TRBD2 (5 bases each). This CDR3 has 14 residues. V was pared by 5 bases and J by 3 bases, with 14 bases between. The germline CDR1 and CDR2 sequences are SNHLY and FYNNEI. The CDR3 loop is CASSLQGDHYEQYF. CDR3 sequence (DNA): TGTGCCAGCAGTCTGCAGGGAGACCACTACGAGCAGTACTTC.

The sample holds many counts of this clonotype. The rearrangement uses TRBV30 and TRBJ2-1, with D perhaps TRBD1 (5 bases). The V end was cut by 5 bases, the J end by 4 bases, with 12 bases between. Looked up from germline, CDR1 is GTSNPN and CDR2 is SVGIG (reference sequence). The CDR3 has 13 amino acids. CDR3 loop: CAWQGIGYNEQFF. The CDR3 bases are TGTGCCTGGCAGGGCATCGGGTACAATGAGCAGTTCTTC. Supplemented by reference TRBV30 and TRBJ2-1, the full variable domain reads SQTIHQWPATLVQPVGSPLSLECTVEGTSNPNLYWYRQAAGRGLQLLFYSVGIGQISSEVPQNLSASRPQDRQFILSSKKLLLSDSGFYLCAWQGIGYNEQFFGPGTRLTVL.

The chain joins TRBV7-9 to TRBJ1-2; D is uncertain. Trimming left V 0 bases short and J 8 bases short, with 4 bases between. Looked up from germline, CDR1 is SEHNR and CDR2 is FQNEAQ (reference sequence). The CDR3 length is 11 residues. The DNA of the CDR3 is TGTGCCAGCAGCTTAGCCCGGGGCTACACCTTC. Amino acid sequence: CASSLARGYTF.

This sequence joins TRBV19 and TRBJ2-7; D might be TRBD1 or TRBD2, each matching 6 bases. The CDR3 loop spans 14 amino acids. CDR1 and CDR2 (germline): LNHDA, SQIVND (reference sequence). Trimming removed 7 bases at V and 4 bases at J, with 17 bases between. This CDR3 is CASNPRGPGYEQYF. The CDR3 DNA reads TGTGCCAGTAACCCCCGGGGGCCAGGGTACGAGCAGTACTTC. The whole variable domain, filled in from reference TRBV19 and TRBJ2-7, reads DGGITQSPKYLFRKEGQNVTLSCEQNLNHDAMYWYRQDPGQGLRLIYYSQIVNDFQKGDIAEGYSVSREKKESFPLTVTSAQKNPTAFYLCASNPRGPGYEQYFGPGTRLTVT.

The chain uses TRBV15 and TRBJ2-5; D unresolved. The CDR3 is 14 residues long. V was trimmed by 6 bases and J by 4 bases, leaving 15 bases between them. CDR1 is LNHNV, CDR2 YYDKDF, per germline (reference sequence). CDR3 in amino acids: CATSDPYWGETQYF. The CDR3 bases are TGTGCCACCAGTGATCCCTACTGGGGAGAGACCCAGTACTTC.

The chain is built from TRBV7-2 and TRBJ2-7; D is perhaps TRBD1 or TRBD2 (6 bases each). V lost 3 bases to trimming and J lost 2 bases, with 8 bases between them. The CDR3 spans 13 residues. CDR1 is SGHTA and CDR2 is FQGNSA in the germline V gene. The CDR3 reads CASSFRGAYEQYF. The DNA for the CDR3 is TGTGCCAGCAGCTTTAGGGGGGCCTACGAGCAGTACTTC.

This clonotype was counted only a few times. V gene TRBV2 combines with J gene TRBJ2-7, with a possible D match to TRBD2 (5 bases). CDR1 is SNHLY and CDR2 is FYNNEI in the germline V gene. CDR3 length equals 14 residues. Between the trimmed V and J ends, which lost 7 bases and 0 bases, there was a span of 13 bases. DNA for the CDR3: TGTGCCAGCACCGGGAATTCGGTCTCCTACGAGCAGTACTTC. As protein: CASTGNSVSYEQYF.

This chain uses TRBV11-2 with TRBJ1-1; a possible D gene is TRBD1 (5 bases). Per germline, CDR1 SGHAT and CDR2 FQNNGV. Trimming removed 3 bases from V and 8 bases from J, with 16 bases in between. The CDR3 is 14 amino acids. CDR3 loop: CASSFGGTVSEAFF. For the CDR3, the DNA is TGTGCCAGCAGCTTCGGCGGGACGGTGTCCGAAGCTTTCTTT.

The sample holds many counts of this clonotype. This chain joins TRBV19 and TRBJ2-1; 7 bases agree with TRBD2. This CDR3 has 15 amino acids. Looked up from germline, CDR1 is LNHDA and CDR2 is SQIVND (reference sequence). The V gene end was trimmed by 5 bases and the J gene end by 0 bases; junction bases not matched to a gene: 4. The CDR3 nucleotides read TGTGCCAGTAGTTCTAGCGGAGCCTCCTACAATGAGCAGTTCTTC. This encodes CASSSSGASYNEQFF.

This clonotype has a count of ten or more. J is TRBJ2-1 and V is TRBV18, with TRBD2 matching 10 bases. The CDR3 has 15 residues. CDR1 is KGHSH, CDR2 LQKENI, per germline. V lost 3 bases and J lost 8; bases outside the gene matches: 7. DNA for the CDR3: TGTGCCAGCTCACCCACACTAGCGGGATTAGATGAGCAGTTCTTC. Amino acid sequence: CASSPTLAGLDEQFF.

This chain connects TRBV7-3 to TRBJ2-7; TRBD1 matches 9 bases. Trimming cost V 6 bases and J 4 bases; bases outside gene matches: 4. The CDR3 runs to 13 residues. Germline CDR1 SGHTA, CDR2 FQGTGA. CDR3 sequence (DNA): TGTGCCAGCAGACAGGGGGCTGGGTACGAGCAGTACTTC. Amino acid sequence: CASRQGAGYEQYF.

This clonotype showed up just a few times. The V and J genes are TRBV25-1 and TRBJ2-5; TRBD2 agrees at 8 bases. With V trimmed by 3 bases and J by 4 bases, 10 bases remained unmatched. CDR3 length equals 16 residues. Germline-derived CDR1 and CDR2 are MGHDK and SYGVNS. This CDR3 is CASSDRPGLVGETQYF. CDR3 coding DNA: TGTGCCAGCAGTGATCGGCCGGGACTAGTAGGAGAGACCCAGTACTTC.

This clonotype was seen many times. CDR3 sequence: CASSLGFSGGETQYF. As DNA, the CDR3 is TGTGCCAGCAGCTTAGGGTTCTCCGGCGGGGAGACCCAGTACTTC. This sequence joins TRBV13 and TRBJ2-5, with a weak D call TRBD2 (5 bases). Per germline, CDR1 PRHDT and CDR2 FYEKMQ (reference sequence). With 0 bases removed from V and 5 bases from J, the gap between germline ends came to 13 bases. The CDR3 loop spans 15 amino acids.

V is TRBV19 and J is TRBJ1-1; a possible D gene is TRBD1 (5 bases). Germline V CDR1 and CDR2: LNHDA, SQIVND (reference sequence). This CDR3 has 13 residues. Trimming removed 3 bases at V and 4 bases at J, with 9 bases between. The CDR3 loop is CASSIGAVTEAFF. The CDR3 DNA reads as TGTGCCAGTAGTATTGGGGCGGTCACTGAAGCTTTCTTT.

The CDR3 DNA reads as TGTGCCAGTTCAGAGGACCCATTTGGACGGAATAATTCACCCCTCCACTTT. Protein product: CASSEDPFGRNNSPLHF. The rearrangement uses TRBV19 and TRBJ1-6; D is ambiguous. CDR1 is LNHDA, CDR2 SQIVND, per germline (reference sequence). Trimming shortened V by 8 bases and J by 5 bases, and 22 bases separated the two germline ends. This CDR3 contains 17 residues.

This clonotype was observed many times. The chain couples TRBV28 to TRBJ1-6; 7 bases map to TRBD1. The V and J ends lost 2 bases and 6 bases, in that order; junction bases with no gene match: 7. The germline V gene has CDR1 MDHEN and CDR2 SYDVKM. The CDR3 sequence is 16 residues long. CDR3 DNA sequence: TGTGCCAGCAGTTTACCAACGACAGGGAGTAATTCACCCCTCCACTTT. As protein: CASSLPTTGSNSPLHF. The complete variable domain, with remaining parts taken from reference TRBV28 and TRBJ1-6, reads DVKVTQSSRYLVKRTGEKVFLECVQDMDHENMFWYRQDPGLGLRLIYFSYDVKMKEKGDIPEGYSVSREKKERFSLILESASTNQTSMYLCASSLPTTGSNSPLHFGNGTRLTVT.

This clonotype has at least ten counts. V is TRBV2 and J is TRBJ1-3; D may be TRBD1 (6 bases). Trimming shortened V by 10 bases and J by 1 base, and 14 bases separated the two germline ends. From germline, CDR1 is SNHLY and CDR2 FYNNEI. This CDR3 comprises 14 residues. The CDR3 DNA reads TGTGCCACCACGGGGGGCCCGTCTGGAAACACCATATATTTT. It specifies CATTGGPSGNTIYF.

This clonotype was detected only a few times. One base away lies a much larger clone, so this may be a sequencing read error. The gene calls are TRBV5-8 and TRBJ1-3; unclear D gene. Germline-derived CDR1 and CDR2 are SGHTS and YDEGEE. The CDR3 consists of 15 residues. The CDR3 here is CASSSRVSSGNAIYF. CDR3 bases: TGTGCCAGCAGCTCACGGGTCTCCTCTGGAAACGCCATATATTTT.

This clonotype was picked up many times. This sequence joins TRBV6-1 and TRBJ2-7; 7 positions agree with TRBD2. CDR1 MNHNS and CDR2 SASEGT come from the germline V gene. The V and J ends lost 6 bases and 0 bases, in that order; junction bases with no gene match: 5. The CDR3 has 14 residues. This CDR3 is CASRGGAPSYEQYF. The DNA for the CDR3 is TGTGCCAGCAGGGGAGGGGCCCCCTCCTACGAGCAGTACTTC.

This clonotype was counted at least ten times. The chain recombines TRBV6-2 or TRBV6-3 with TRBJ2-3; TRBD2 agrees at 12 bases. The CDR3 loop spans 17 amino acids. Germline-derived CDR1 and CDR2 are MNHEY and SVGEGT. V shed 0 bases, J shed 5 bases, and the junction held 6 bases outside the gene matches. CDR3 sequence: CASSYSRLAGVVDTQYF. The DNA for the CDR3 is TGTGCCAGCAGTTACTCAAGACTAGCGGGAGTGGTAGATACGCAGTATTTT.

This clonotype is medium-sized within its sample. The rearrangement links TRBV25-1 to TRBJ2-7; weak D call: TRBD1 (6 bases). V was shortened by 6 bases and J by 2 bases, with 14 bases between the two germline ends. CDR3 length equals 14 residues. Germline V CDR1 and CDR2: MGHDK, SYGVNS. CDR3 region: CASRRWGPTYEQYF. For the CDR3, the DNA is TGTGCCAGCAGACGGTGGGGGCCCACCTACGAGCAGTACTTC.

This clonotype was recorded many times. J is TRBJ1-4 and V is TRBV5-8; D is perhaps TRBD1 (5 bases). Trimming cost V 5 bases and J 5 bases, with 16 bases left between them. This CDR3 has 15 amino acids. The germline V gene has CDR1 SGHTS and CDR2 YDEGEE. The CDR3 sequence: CASSRGSGANEKLFF. As DNA, the CDR3 is TGTGCCAGCAGTCGAGGGTCTGGGGCCAATGAAAAACTGTTTTTT.